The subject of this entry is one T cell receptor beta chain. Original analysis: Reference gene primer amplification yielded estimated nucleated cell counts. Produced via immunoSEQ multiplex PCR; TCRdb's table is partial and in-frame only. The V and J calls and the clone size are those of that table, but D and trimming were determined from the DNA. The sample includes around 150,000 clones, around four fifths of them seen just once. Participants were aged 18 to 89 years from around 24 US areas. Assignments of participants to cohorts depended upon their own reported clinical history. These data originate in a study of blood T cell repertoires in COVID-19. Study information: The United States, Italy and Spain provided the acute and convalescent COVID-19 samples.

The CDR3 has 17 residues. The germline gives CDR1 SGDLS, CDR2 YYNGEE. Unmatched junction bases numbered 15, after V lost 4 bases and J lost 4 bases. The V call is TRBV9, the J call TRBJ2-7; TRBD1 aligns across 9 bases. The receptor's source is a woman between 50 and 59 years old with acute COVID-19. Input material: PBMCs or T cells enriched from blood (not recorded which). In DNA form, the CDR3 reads TGTGCCAGCAGCCGTAGCGCTCGCCCCGGACAGGGGTACGAGCAGTACTTC. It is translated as CASSRSARPGQGYEQYF.